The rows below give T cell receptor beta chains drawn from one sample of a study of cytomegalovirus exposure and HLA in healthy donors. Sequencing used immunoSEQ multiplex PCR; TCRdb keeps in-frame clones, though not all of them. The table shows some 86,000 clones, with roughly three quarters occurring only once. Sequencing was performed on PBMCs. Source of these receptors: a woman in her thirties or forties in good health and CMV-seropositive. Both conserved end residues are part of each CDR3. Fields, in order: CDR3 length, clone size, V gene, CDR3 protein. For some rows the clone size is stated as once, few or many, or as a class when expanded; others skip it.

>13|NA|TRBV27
CASSWGQGNEQFF
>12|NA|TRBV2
CASSEEYNEQFF
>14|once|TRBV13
CATIRQRAGNEQFF
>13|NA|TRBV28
CASRATGGETQYF
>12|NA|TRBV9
CASSVDSETQYF
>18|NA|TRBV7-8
CASSLVGSRQGINQPQHF
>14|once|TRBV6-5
CASSYSWGDTEAFF
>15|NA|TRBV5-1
CASSFFPGQGYEQYF
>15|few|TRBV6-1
CASSEFRGRGGEAFF
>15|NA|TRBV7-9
CASSLAQGLKHEQYF
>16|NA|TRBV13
CASSLGTGGVKNIQYF
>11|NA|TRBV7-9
CASSHGGPQHF
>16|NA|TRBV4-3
CASSQDSGRGKSPLHF
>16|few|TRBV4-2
CASSQAVQGNNQPQHF
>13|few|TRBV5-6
CASEVTGEEKLFF
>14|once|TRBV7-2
CASSLLGLSYEQYF
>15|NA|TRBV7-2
CASSLGRGVYNEQFF
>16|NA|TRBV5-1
CASSLEPSGSTDTQYF
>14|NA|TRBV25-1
CASSEYTGGYGYTF
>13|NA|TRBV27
CASRLGGNTEAFF
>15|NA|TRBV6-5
CASSYGTGGNEKLFF
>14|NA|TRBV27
CASSLRGLLYEQYF
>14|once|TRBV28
CASSSSPRRLGYTF
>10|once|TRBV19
CATHGNTIYF
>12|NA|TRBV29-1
CSVNEDSYEQYF
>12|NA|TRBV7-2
CASSVETYEQYF
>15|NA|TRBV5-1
CASSLGRGGSGEQFF
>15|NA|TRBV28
CASRTTASGANVLTF
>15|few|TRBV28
CASSLDLSTGQPQHF
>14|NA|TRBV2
CASSDPGSNQPQHF
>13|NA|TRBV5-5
CASSLGTGEEQYF
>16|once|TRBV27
CASSSLAGFRTDTQYF
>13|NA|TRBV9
CASSSSVFYEQYF
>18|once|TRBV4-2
CASSQEVLMSGGKETQYF
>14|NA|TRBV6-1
CASPGGGDATEAFF
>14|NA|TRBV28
CASRGTGRTGELFF
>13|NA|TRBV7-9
CASNLGGADTQYF
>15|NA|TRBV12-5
CASGRLAGGPDTQYF
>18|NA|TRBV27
CASSLSPPSGGPYNEQFF
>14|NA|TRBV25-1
CASTPSGGANEQYF
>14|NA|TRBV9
CASSGGTGGETQYF
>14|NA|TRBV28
CASSLVRAGWTQYF
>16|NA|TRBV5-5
CASSPSRGQVYSPLHF
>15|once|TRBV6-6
CASSYLAGLGNEQFF
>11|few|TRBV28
CASYLGETQYF
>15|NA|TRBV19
CASSTDRVFSDTIYF
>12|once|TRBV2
CASSDYPNEQFF
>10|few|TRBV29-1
CSAEQAGYTF
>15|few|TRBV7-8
CASSPFWGNTGELFF
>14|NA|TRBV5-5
CASSPEGGNYGYTF
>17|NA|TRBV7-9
CASSPGTSIFLLFEQYF
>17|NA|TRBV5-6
CASSKGTSGANTGELFF
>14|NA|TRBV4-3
CASSLQTNTGELFF
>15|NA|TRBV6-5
CASSYSSGRANEQFF
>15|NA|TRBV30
CAWSVHRQFRTPLHF
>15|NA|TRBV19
CAAHGRGMTNTEAFF
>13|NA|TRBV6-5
CASRTLAVETQYF
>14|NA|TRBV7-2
CASSPSTLSYEQYF
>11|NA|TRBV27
CATHGLGEAFF
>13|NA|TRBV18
CASSRQFLDTQYF